This T cell receptor (beta chain) was retrieved from a study of blood T cell repertoires in COVID-19. Study summary: From T cells, B-cell-depleted T cells, or PBMCs came the material, which was cDNA or gDNA.

This CDR3 is built from 12 residues. V lost 3 bases and J lost 8, with 10 bases in between. Cohort placement rested on clinical history that participants reported themselves. The study recruited exposed participants who had met a COVID-19 case within 2 weeks before entry. Per the original methods: Scientists estimated how many nucleated cells there were by amplifying reference gene primers. The method was immunoSEQ multiplex PCR; TCRdb's version includes in-frame clones alone and lacks a portion of them. V and J calls and clone size are as listed in that table; D and trimming were resolved from the DNA. The sample comprises 350,000 to 500,000 clones, about 88% of which are singletons, and 1.4% to 1.5% rests with the top ten.

This rearrangement joins TRBV12-3 or TRBV12-4 to TRBJ1-1, with D perhaps matching TRBD1 (5 bases). Sequences were obtained from PBMCs or T cells enriched from blood (not recorded which). The TCR was taken from a woman aged 18 to 35 who had been exposed to COVID-19. For the CDR3, the DNA is TGTGCCAGCAGTTTGTGGGGGGGGGAAGCTTTCTTT. It yields the protein CASSLWGGEAFF.